These T cell receptor beta chains were read from a single sample in a study of a mutant IDH1 vaccine in newly diagnosed glioma. This table comes from immunoSEQ multiplex PCR, and its TCRdb copy is limited to in-frame clones, with some not included. The sample has about 92,000 clones, roughly four fifths seen once; the top ten hold 7% to 9%. Sequencing was performed on PBMCs, taken from a glioma patient treated with radiotherapy, temozolomide or both. Every receptor here comes from a woman aged 45-59 years with glioma. Each CDR3 is given with its conserved first and last residue. A D gene is named only where the DNA matches it firmly. Clone size is not always given. Where it is, it says once, few, many or a class for expanded clones.

V gene,J gene,D gene,clone size,CDR3 protein,CDR3 DNA
TRBV18,TRBJ1-1,-,-,CASSHLAGTEAFF,TGTGCCAGCTCCCATCTCGCAGGAACTGAAGCTTTCTTT
TRBV7-2,TRBJ1-5,-,-,CASSSTGRRGNQPQHF,TGTGCCAGCAGCTCGACCGGGCGTAGGGGAAATCAGCCCCAGCATTTT
TRBV6-1,TRBJ1-6,-,-,CASSEARGLPLHF,TGTGCCAGCAGTGAAGCGCGAGGTCTCCCCCTCCACTTT
TRBV5-1,TRBJ1-5,TRBD1,-,CASSPGGGGGQPQHF,TGCGCCAGCAGCCCCGGCGGAGGGGGCGGTCAGCCCCAGCATTTT
TRBV28,TRBJ1-2,TRBD1,-,CASSPGGTANYGYTF,TGTGCCAGCAGCCCGGGGGGGACAGCGAACTATGGCTACACCTTC
TRBV27,TRBJ1-1,TRBD1,-,CASSRDRVTEAFF,TGTGCCAGCAGCCGGGACAGGGTAACTGAAGCTTTCTTT
TRBV2,TRBJ1-1,-,-,CASSEAVQLAFF,TGTGCCAGCAGTGAAGCTGTTCAATTGGCTTTCTTT
TRBV2,TRBJ1-3,TRBD1,-,CASSVATGVGNTIYF,TGTGCCAGCAGTGTTGCGACAGGGGTTGGAAACACCATATATTTT
TRBV19,TRBJ2-2,-,once,CASSLAPQVTGGELFF,TGTGCCAGTAGTCTAGCTCCCCAGGTGACTGGCGGGGAGCTGTTTTTT
TRBV7-2,TRBJ2-5,TRBD2,-,CASSLLAEETQYF,TGTGCCAGCAGCTTGCTAGCGGAAGAGACCCAGTACTTC
TRBV21-1,TRBJ1-1,-,once,CASSKDRGVEAFF,TGTGCCAGCAGCAAAGACAGGGGAGTGGAAGCTTTCTTT
TRBV5-4,TRBJ2-3,-,-,CASRGGPAGDTQYF,TGTGCCAGCAGGGGAGGTCCGGCCGGGGATACGCAGTATTTT
TRBV11-3,TRBJ2-3,TRBD2,-,CASSPGRTDTQYF,TGTGCCAGCAGCCCCGGGAGGACAGATACGCAGTATTTT
TRBV19,TRBJ2-2,-,few,CASSVTGGELFF,TGTGCCAGTAGTGTCACTGGCGGGGAGCTGTTTTTT
TRBV9,TRBJ2-7,TRBD1,-,CASSWDRGSDEQYF,TGTGCCAGCAGCTGGGACAGGGGATCTGACGAGCAGTACTTC
TRBV14,TRBJ1-2,TRBD1,-,CASSQYRGESYGYTF,TGTGCCAGCAGCCAGTACAGGGGCGAGAGCTATGGCTACACCTTC
TRBV5-1,TRBJ2-7,-,-,CASSTRGGLYEQYF,TGCGCCAGCAGTACCAGGGGGGGTCTCTACGAGCAGTACTTC
TRBV6-4,TRBJ1-2,-,-,CASSDVRTHYGYTF,TGTGCCAGCAGTGACGTTCGGACGCATTATGGCTACACCTTC
TRBV4-1,TRBJ1-1,-,-,CASSQERFAGSNTEAFF,TGCGCCAGCAGCCAAGAAAGGTTCGCAGGGAGCAACACTGAAGCTTTCTTT
TRBV5-1,TRBJ2-7,TRBD2,-,CASSQTLGGTYEQYF,TGCGCCAGCAGCCAAACTCTCGGGGGGACCTACGAGCAGTACTTC